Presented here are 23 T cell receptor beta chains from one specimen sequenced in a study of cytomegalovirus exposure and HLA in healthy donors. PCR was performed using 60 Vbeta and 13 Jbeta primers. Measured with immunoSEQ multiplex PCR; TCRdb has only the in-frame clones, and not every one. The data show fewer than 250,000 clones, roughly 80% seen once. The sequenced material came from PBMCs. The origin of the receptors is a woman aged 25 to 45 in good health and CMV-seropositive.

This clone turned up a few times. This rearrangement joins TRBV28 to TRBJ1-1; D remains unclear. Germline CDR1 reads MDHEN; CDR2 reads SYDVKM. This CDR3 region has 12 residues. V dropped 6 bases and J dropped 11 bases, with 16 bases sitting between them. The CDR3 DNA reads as TGTGCCAGCAGCCTGAACTCCCAAGAGGCTTTCTTT. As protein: CASSLNSQEAFF.

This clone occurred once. This CDR3 is CASSSRAGEFYEQYF. CDR3 bases: TGTGCCAGCAGCTCGAGGGCAGGGGAATTCTACGAGCAGTACTTC. The V call is TRBV7-2, the J call TRBJ2-7; weak D call: TRBD1 (6 bases). The V end was cut by 4 bases, the J end by 3 bases, with 16 bases between. The CDR3 length is 15 residues. CDR1 SGHTA and CDR2 FQGNSA come from the germline V gene.

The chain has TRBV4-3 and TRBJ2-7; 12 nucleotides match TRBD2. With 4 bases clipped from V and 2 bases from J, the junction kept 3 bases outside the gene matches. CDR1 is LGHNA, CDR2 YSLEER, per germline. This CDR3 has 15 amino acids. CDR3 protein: CASSPRLAGAYEQYF. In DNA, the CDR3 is TGCGCCAGCAGCCCCCGACTAGCGGGAGCCTACGAGCAGTACTTC.

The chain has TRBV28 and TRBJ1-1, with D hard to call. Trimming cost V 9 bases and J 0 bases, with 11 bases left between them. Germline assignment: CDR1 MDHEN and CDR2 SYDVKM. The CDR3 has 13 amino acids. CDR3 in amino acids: CASKQTMNTEAFF. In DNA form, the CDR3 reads TGTGCCAGTAAACAGACCATGAACACTGAAGCTTTCTTT.

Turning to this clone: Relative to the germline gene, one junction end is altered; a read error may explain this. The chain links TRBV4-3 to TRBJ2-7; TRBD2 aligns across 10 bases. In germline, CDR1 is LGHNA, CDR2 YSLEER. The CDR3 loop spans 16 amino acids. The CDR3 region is CASSQDGTSEGYQQYF. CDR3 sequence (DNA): TGCGCCAGCAGCCAAGATGGGACTAGCGAGGGCTACCAGCAGTACTTC.

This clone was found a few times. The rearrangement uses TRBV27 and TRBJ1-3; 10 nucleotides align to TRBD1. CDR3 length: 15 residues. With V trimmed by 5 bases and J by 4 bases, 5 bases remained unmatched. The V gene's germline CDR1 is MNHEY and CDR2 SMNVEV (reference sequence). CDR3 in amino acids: CASSRQGATGNTIYF. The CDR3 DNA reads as TGTGCCAGCAGTCGACAGGGGGCTACGGGAAACACCATATATTTT.

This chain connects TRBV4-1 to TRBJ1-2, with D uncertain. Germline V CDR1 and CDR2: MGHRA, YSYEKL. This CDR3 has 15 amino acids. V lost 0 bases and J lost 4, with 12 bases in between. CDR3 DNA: TGCGCCAGCAGCCAAGATAGAGGGCAGTTCTATGGCTACACCTTC. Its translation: CASSQDRGQFYGYTF.

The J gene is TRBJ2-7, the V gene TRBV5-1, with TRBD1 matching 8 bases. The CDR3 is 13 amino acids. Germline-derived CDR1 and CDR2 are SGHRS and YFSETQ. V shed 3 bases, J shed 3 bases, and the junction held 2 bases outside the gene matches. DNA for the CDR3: TGCGCCAGCAGCTGGGGGACAGGCTACGAGCAGTACTTC. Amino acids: CASSWGTGYEQYF.

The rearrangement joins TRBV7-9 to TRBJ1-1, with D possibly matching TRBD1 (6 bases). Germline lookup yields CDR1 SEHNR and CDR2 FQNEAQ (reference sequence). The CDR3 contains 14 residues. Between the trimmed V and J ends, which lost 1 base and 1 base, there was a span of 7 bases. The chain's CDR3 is CASSLEGGNTEAFF. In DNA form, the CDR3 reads TGTGCCAGCAGCTTAGAAGGGGGGAACACTGAAGCTTTCTTT.

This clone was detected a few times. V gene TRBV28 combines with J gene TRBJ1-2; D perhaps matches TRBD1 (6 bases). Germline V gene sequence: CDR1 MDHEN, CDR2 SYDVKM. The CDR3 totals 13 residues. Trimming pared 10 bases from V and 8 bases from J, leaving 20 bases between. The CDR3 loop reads CATARQEIKGYTF. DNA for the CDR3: TGTGCCACTGCCAGACAGGAGATTAAAGGCTACACCTTC.

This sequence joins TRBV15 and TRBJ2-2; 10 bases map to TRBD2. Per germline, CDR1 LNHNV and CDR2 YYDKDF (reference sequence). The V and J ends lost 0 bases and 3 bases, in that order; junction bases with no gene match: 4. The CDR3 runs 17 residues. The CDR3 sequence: CATSREQSGGDTGELFF. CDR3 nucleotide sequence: TGTGCCACCAGCAGAGAGCAAAGCGGGGGGGACACCGGGGAGCTGTTTTTT.

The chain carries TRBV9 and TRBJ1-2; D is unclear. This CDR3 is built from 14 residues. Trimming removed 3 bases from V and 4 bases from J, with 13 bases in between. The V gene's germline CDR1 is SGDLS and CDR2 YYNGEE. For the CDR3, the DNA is TGTGCCAGCAGCGCCGGGAGGGAAGCCTATGGCTACACCTTC. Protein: CASSAGREAYGYTF.

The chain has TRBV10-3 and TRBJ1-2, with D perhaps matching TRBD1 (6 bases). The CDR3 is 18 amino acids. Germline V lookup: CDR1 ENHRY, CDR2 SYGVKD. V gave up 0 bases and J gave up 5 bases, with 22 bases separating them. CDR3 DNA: TGTGCCATCAGTGAGTCGTTGATAGGGGGACGAATCCTGTATGGCTACACCTTC. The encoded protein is CAISESLIGGRILYGYTF.

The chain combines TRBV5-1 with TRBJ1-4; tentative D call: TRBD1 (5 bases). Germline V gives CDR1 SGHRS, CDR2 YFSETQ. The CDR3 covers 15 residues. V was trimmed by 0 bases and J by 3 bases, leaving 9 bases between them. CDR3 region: CASSLGGASNEKLFF. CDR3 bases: TGCGCCAGCAGCTTGGGTGGGGCGTCTAATGAAAAACTGTTTTTT.

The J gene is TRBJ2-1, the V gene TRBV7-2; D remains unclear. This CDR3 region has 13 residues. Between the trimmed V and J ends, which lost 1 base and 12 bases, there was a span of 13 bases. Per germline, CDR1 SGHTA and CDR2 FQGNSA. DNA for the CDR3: TGTGCCAGCAGCTTAGGGCAAGTTTCGGGGCAGTTCTTC. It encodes CASSLGQVSGQFF.

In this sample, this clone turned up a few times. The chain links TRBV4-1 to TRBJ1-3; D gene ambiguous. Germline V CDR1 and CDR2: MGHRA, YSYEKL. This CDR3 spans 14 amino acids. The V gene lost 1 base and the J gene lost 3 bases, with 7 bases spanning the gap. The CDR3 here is CASSQVAIGNTIYF. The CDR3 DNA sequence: TGCGCCAGCAGCCAAGTGGCAATTGGAAACACCATATATTTT.

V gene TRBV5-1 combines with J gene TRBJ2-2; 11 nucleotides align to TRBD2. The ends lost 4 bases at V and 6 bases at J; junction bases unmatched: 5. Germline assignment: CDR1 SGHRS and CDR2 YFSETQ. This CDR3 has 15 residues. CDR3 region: CASSGSGRASGELFF. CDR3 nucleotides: TGCGCCAGCAGCGGTAGCGGGAGGGCCTCCGGGGAGCTGTTTTTT.

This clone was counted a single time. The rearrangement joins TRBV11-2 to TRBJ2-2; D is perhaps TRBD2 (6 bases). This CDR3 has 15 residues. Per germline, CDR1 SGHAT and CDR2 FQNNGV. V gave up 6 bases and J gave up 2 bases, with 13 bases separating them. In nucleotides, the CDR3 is TGTGCCAGCAGACAAGGAGGGGATAACACCGGGGAGCTGTTTTTT. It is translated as CASRQGGDNTGELFF.

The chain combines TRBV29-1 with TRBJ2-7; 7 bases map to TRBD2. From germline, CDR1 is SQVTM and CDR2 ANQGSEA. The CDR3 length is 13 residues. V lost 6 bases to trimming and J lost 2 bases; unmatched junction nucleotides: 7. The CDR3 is CSVGREPPYEQYF. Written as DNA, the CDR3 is TGCAGCGTGGGGAGGGAGCCTCCCTACGAGCAGTACTTC.

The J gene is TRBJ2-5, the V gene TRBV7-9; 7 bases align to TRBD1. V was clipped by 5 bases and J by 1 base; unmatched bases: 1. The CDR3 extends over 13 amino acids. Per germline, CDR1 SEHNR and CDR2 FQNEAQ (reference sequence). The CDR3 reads CASSRDSQETQYF. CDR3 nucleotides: TGTGCCAGCAGCCGGGACAGCCAAGAGACCCAGTACTTC.

CDR3 sequence reads: CASSYSGGVSNQPQHF. The CDR3 DNA is TGTGCCAGCAGTTACTCAGGGGGAGTAAGCAATCAGCCCCAGCATTTT. J is TRBJ1-5 and V is TRBV6-6, with D perhaps matching TRBD1 (6 bases). V was cut by 0 bases and J by 1 base, with 10 bases left in between. The germline V gene encodes CDR1 MNHNY and CDR2 SVGAGI (reference sequence). CDR3 length: 16 amino acids.

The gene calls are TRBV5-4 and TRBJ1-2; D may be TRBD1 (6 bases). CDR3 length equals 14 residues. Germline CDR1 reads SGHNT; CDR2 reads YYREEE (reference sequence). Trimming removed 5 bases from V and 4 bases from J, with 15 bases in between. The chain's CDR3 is CASRPGGASYGYTF. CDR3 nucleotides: TGTGCCAGCAGACCGGGGGGGGCCAGCTATGGCTACACCTTC.

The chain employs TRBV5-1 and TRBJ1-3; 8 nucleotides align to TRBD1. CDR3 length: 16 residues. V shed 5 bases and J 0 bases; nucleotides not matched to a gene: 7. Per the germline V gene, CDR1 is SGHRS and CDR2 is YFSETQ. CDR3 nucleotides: TGCGCCAGCAGGCGGGACAGGCACTCCTCTGGAAACACCATATATTTT. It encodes CASRRDRHSSGNTIYF.